A single sample is the source of the 13 T cell receptor beta chains below, sequenced in a study of Ad26.COV2.S vaccination and SARS-CoV-2 variants. Clones were read by immunoSEQ multiplex PCR, and TCRdb kept only the in-frame ones, dropping some. The sample gives under 150,000 clones, 80% to 90% of which show up once; around 5.1% is in the top ten. Sequencing used peripheral blood, obtained after recovery from COVID-19. The receptors were gathered from a human donor who had recovered from COVID-19.

The chain employs TRBV29-1 and TRBJ1-2, with a possible D match to TRBD1 (5 bases). There are 13 residues in the CDR3. Looked up from germline, CDR1 is SQVTM and CDR2 is ANQGSEA. Between the trimmed V and J ends, which lost 6 bases and 4 bases, there was a span of 15 bases. CDR3 protein: CSVADRGLYGYTF. CDR3 bases: TGCAGCGTGGCCGACAGAGGACTCTATGGCTACACCTTC.

The chain combines TRBV10-3 with TRBJ1-3, with D possibly TRBD1 on 5 matching bases. The V gene lost 2 bases and the J gene lost 4 bases, with 15 bases spanning the gap. In germline, CDR1 is ENHRY, CDR2 SYGVKD. The CDR3 extends over 16 amino acids. The CDR3 sequence: CAISEGQGLEGNTIYF. CDR3 bases: TGTGCCATCAGTGAGGGCCAGGGATTGGAAGGAAACACCATATATTTT.

V usage is TRBV4-3 and J usage is TRBJ2-5; perhaps TRBD2 as D (6 bases). Between the trimmed V and J ends, which lost 4 bases and 1 base, there was a span of 19 bases. The CDR3 is 17 amino acids. Germline CDR1 LGHNA, CDR2 YSLEER. CDR3 DNA: TGCGCCAGCAGCCCGCGGGGAGACACGCTTACCCAAGAGACCCAGTACTTC. Its translation is CASSPRGDTLTQETQYF.

The chain recombines TRBV12-3 or TRBV12-4 with TRBJ1-1; tentatively, D is TRBD1 (5 bases). The length of the CDR3 is 13 residues. The germline V and J ends were trimmed by 8 bases and 5 bases, with 15 bases remaining between them. The CDR3 sequence is CASQRDPWTEAFF. Here the CDR3 DNA reads TGTGCCAGCCAAAGGGACCCCTGGACTGAAGCTTTCTTT.

This chain links TRBV6-5 with TRBJ2-7; maybe TRBD1 (6 bases). This CDR3 has 14 residues. CDR1 and CDR2 (germline): MNHEY, SVGAGI. V shed 5 bases and J shed 2 bases, with 13 bases lying between them. CDR3 bases: TGTGCCAGCAGTCCGGGACACTTCACCTACGAGCAGTACTTC. Residues: CASSPGHFTYEQYF.

The V call is TRBV5-6, the J call TRBJ2-7; 8 positions agree with TRBD1. Unmatched junction bases numbered 9, after V lost 3 bases and J lost 4 bases. The CDR3 runs to 15 residues. Germline values: CDR1 SGHDT, CDR2 YYEEEE. The CDR3, as DNA: TGTGCCAGCAGCTCCCTCCGGGACAGGAGATACGAGCAGTACTTC. Residues: CASSSLRDRRYEQYF. Using reference TRBV5-6 and TRBJ2-7 for the parts outside the CDR3, the full variable domain is DAGVTQSPTHLIKTRGQQVTLRCSPKSGHDTVSWYQQALGQGPQFIFQYYEEEERQRGNFPDRFSGHQFPNYSSELNVNALLLGDSALYLCASSSLRDRRYEQYFGPGTRLTVT.

The rearrangement uses TRBV6-5 and TRBJ1-3; D unclear. Trimming took off 6 bases at V and 0 bases at J, with 12 bases between the two ends. The V gene's germline CDR1 is MNHEY and CDR2 SVGAGI. The CDR3 loop spans 15 amino acids. This chain's CDR3 is CASSSPGVSGNTIYF. CDR3 nucleotide sequence: TGTGCCAGCAGCTCGCCGGGAGTCTCTGGAAACACCATATATTTT.

This chain links TRBV19 with TRBJ2-7, with D possibly TRBD2 on 7 matching bases. The CDR3 extends over 14 amino acids. Between the trimmed V and J ends, which lost 3 bases and 2 bases, there was a span of 11 bases. Germline V CDR1 and CDR2: LNHDA, SQIVND (reference sequence). The CDR3 loop reads CASSMAGATYEQYF. The CDR3 nucleotides read TGTGCCAGTAGTATGGCGGGGGCCACCTACGAGCAGTACTTC.

V gene TRBV4-1 combines with J gene TRBJ1-3, with D perhaps TRBD1 (5 bases). This CDR3 contains 15 residues. The V gene lost 4 bases and the J gene lost 4 bases, with 14 bases spanning the gap. Per germline, CDR1 MGHRA and CDR2 YSYEKL. This CDR3 is CASSRVEGSGNTIYF. The DNA for the CDR3 is TGCGCCAGCAGCCGGGTTGAGGGGTCCGGAAACACCATATATTTT.

The chain employs TRBV2 and TRBJ2-5; TRBD2 matches 9 bases. V shed 1 base and J 4 bases; nucleotides not matched to a gene: 10. The CDR3 sequence is 17 residues long. Germline V gene lookup returns CDR1 SNHLY and CDR2 FYNNEI. The CDR3 bases are TGTGCCAGCAGTGAAGGCACCTCCTTGCGGGGGGGAGAGACCCAGTACTTC. Encoded protein: CASSEGTSLRGGETQYF.

Only a few counts were recorded for this clone. CDR3 protein: CASSKAGDRNTIYF. In DNA, the CDR3 is TGTGCCAGTAGCAAAGCAGGAGACCGAAACACCATATATTTT. The chain has TRBV19 and TRBJ1-3; D ambiguous. The CDR3 totals 14 residues. Germline V CDR1 and CDR2: LNHDA, SQIVND (reference sequence). Trimming cost V 6 bases and J 5 bases, with 14 bases left between them.

This chain uses TRBV7-2 with TRBJ2-1; perhaps TRBD2 as D (6 bases). Per the germline V gene, CDR1 is SGHTA and CDR2 is FQGNSA. Between the trimmed V and J ends, which lost 7 bases and 9 bases, there was a span of 19 bases. This CDR3 comprises 14 residues. The CDR3 nucleotides are TGTGCCAGCAAGGGAGGATACGAGAATGGTGAGCAGTTCTTC. Amino acid sequence: CASKGGYENGEQFF. The whole variable domain, remainder taken from reference TRBV7-2 and TRBJ2-1, is GAGVSQSPSNKVTEKGKDVELRCDPISGHTALYWYRQSLGQGLEFLIYFQGNSAPDKSGLPSDRFSAERTGGSVSTLTIQRTQQEDSAVYLCASKGGYENGEQFFGPGTRLTVL.

The V gene is TRBV14, the J gene TRBJ2-2; D not certain. The V gene's germline CDR1 is SGHDN and CDR2 FVKESK. With 0 bases removed from V and 4 bases from J, the gap between germline ends came to 12 bases. The CDR3 is 16 amino acids. In nucleotides, the CDR3 is TGTGCCAGCAGCCAAGAATACGGCGGATTCACCGGGGAGCTGTTTTTT. Protein sequence: CASSQEYGGFTGELFF.